The 30 T cell receptor beta chains below were found in one sample sequenced in a study of blood T cell repertoires in COVID-19. Clones were read by immunoSEQ multiplex PCR, and TCRdb kept only the in-frame ones, dropping some. Here the sample spans about 130,000 clones, roughly four fifths being singletons. The sequencing sample was made of peripheral blood. These receptors all stem from a man aged 25 to 40 with COVID-19, enrolled during active disease.

This rearrangement joins TRBV6-1 to TRBJ2-7; D is possibly TRBD2 (5 bases). The length of the CDR3 is 14 residues. Trimming cost V 2 bases and J 3 bases, with 11 bases left between them. Germline CDR1 and CDR2: MNHNS and SASEGT. The CDR3 reads CASSENGGVYEQYF. As DNA, the CDR3 is TGTGCCAGCAGTGAAAACGGAGGCGTCTACGAGCAGTACTTC.

The chain recombines TRBV23-1 with TRBJ2-5; possibly TRBD2 for D (5 bases). TRBV23-1 carries the ORF label, with uncertain function. V lost 9 bases to trimming and J lost 5 bases, with 19 bases between them. This CDR3 has 14 residues. CDR3: CARGSITAGETQYF. In DNA form, the CDR3 reads TGCGCCAGAGGATCTATCACGGCGGGTGAGACCCAGTACTTC.

This rearrangement joins TRBV3-1 (or the pseudogene TRBV3-2) to TRBJ2-3; D not resolved. CDR3 size: 15 residues. Trimming took off 1 base at V and 1 base at J, with 9 bases between the two ends. Germline V lookup: CDR1 LGHDT, CDR2 YNNKEL (reference sequence). The CDR3 here is CASSQVGGGTDTQYF. The DNA of the CDR3 is TGTGCCAGCAGCCAAGTTGGCGGAGGCACAGATACGCAGTATTTT.

The rearrangement links TRBV7-3 to TRBJ1-5; 7 bases agree with TRBD1. The CDR3 is made up of 13 amino acids. Germline CDR1 SGHTA, CDR2 FQGTGA. J gave up 5 bases and V 2 bases, and 0 bases lay outside the gene matches. The chain's CDR3 is CASSLGQDQPQHF. In DNA form, the CDR3 reads TGTGCCAGCAGCTTAGGACAGGATCAGCCCCAGCATTTT.

V gene TRBV18 combines with J gene TRBJ2-3; tentatively, D is TRBD2 (6 bases). CDR1 and CDR2 (germline): KGHSH, LQKENI. The CDR3 has 16 residues. V shed 2 bases and J shed 0 bases, with 12 bases lying between them. CDR3 amino acids: CASSPTREPSTDTQYF. The CDR3 nucleotides read TGTGCCAGCTCACCAACCCGGGAGCCAAGCACAGATACGCAGTATTTT. Looking up the rest from reference TRBV18 and TRBJ2-3 gives the full variable domain: NAGVMQNPRHLVRRRGQEARLRCSPMKGHSHVYWYRQLPEEGLKFMVYLQKENIIDESGMPKERFSAEFPKEGPSILRIQQVVRGDSAAYFCASSPTREPSTDTQYFGPGTRLTVL.

The chain has TRBV5-1 and TRBJ2-3; 12 positions match TRBD1. V lost 4 bases, J lost 3 bases, and 6 bases stayed unmatched. Germline V lookup: CDR1 SGHRS, CDR2 YFSETQ. The CDR3 covers 16 residues. CDR3 protein: CASSRGTGGATDTQYF. CDR3 sequence (DNA): TGCGCCAGCAGCAGAGGGACAGGGGGCGCGACAGATACGCAGTATTTT. Full variable domain (outside the CDR3, taken from reference TRBV5-1 and TRBJ2-3): KAGVTQTPRYLIKTRGQQVTLSCSPISGHRSVSWYQQTPGQGLQFLFEYFSETQRNKGNFPGRFSGRQFSNSRSEMNVSTLELGDSALYLCASSRGTGGATDTQYFGPGTRLTVL.

A single count supports this clone. The J gene is TRBJ1-5, the V gene TRBV7-9; 9 bases match TRBD1. CDR1 and CDR2 (germline): SEHNR, FQNEAQ (reference sequence). Trimming at V came to 5 bases and at J to 7 bases, leaving 6 bases not matched to a gene. This CDR3 spans 14 amino acids. CDR3 residues: CASSDLGQGQPQHF. For the CDR3, the DNA is TGTGCCAGCAGCGACCTCGGACAGGGGCAGCCCCAGCATTTT.

The chain combines TRBV7-2 with TRBJ2-7; D unresolved. In germline, CDR1 is SGHTA, CDR2 FQGNSA. The germline V and J ends were trimmed by 8 bases and 0 bases, with 11 bases remaining between them. The CDR3 covers 13 residues. The chain's CDR3 is CASGSTNSYEQYF. The CDR3 coding sequence is TGTGCCAGCGGTTCGACAAACTCCTACGAGCAGTACTTC. The full variable domain, in which reference TRBV7-2 and TRBJ2-7 provide the parts outside the CDR3, is GAGVSQSPSNKVTEKGKDVELRCDPISGHTALYWYRQSLGQGLEFLIYFQGNSAPDKSGLPSDRFSAERTGGSVSTLTIQRTQQEDSAVYLCASGSTNSYEQYFGPGTRLTVT.

As DNA, the CDR3 is TGTGCCAGCAGCCCCCCGGGAGGGCGCCCTACGCAGTATTTT. This codes for CASSPPGGRPTQYF. The J gene is TRBJ2-3, the V gene TRBV11-1, with 8 bases identical to TRBD2. The CDR3 consists of 14 residues. CDR1 and CDR2 from the germline V gene are SGHAT and FQDESV (reference sequence). V shed 5 bases, J shed 8 bases, and the junction held 9 bases outside the gene matches.

This clone was seen more than once but under ten times. Mismatch with germline at one junction end may stem from a read error. V usage is TRBV30 and J usage is TRBJ1-4; 9 bases agree with TRBD1. CDR3 size: 13 residues. CDR1 GTSNPN and CDR2 SVGIG come from the germline V gene (reference sequence). CDR3 sequence (DNA): TGTGCCTCGAGTGGGACAGGGAGCGAAAAACTGTTTTTT. Residues: CASSGTGSEKLFF.

A few counts support this clone. The chain recombines TRBV10-3 with TRBJ1-1, with 8 bases that match TRBD1. The CDR3 is 13 amino acids. After removal of 10 bases from V and 3 bases from J, the junction contained 7 bases not matched to a gene. Germline CDR1 and CDR2: ENHRY and SYGVKD. CDR3 sequence reads: CATWTGLHTEAFF. In nucleotides, the CDR3 is TGTGCCACGTGGACAGGGTTACACACTGAAGCTTTCTTT.

The rearrangement joins TRBV5-5 to TRBJ2-7; D possibly corresponds to TRBD2 (6 bases). There are 15 residues in the CDR3. V dropped 2 bases and J dropped 2 bases, with 14 bases sitting between them. CDR1 and CDR2 from the germline V gene are SGHKS and YYEKEE (reference sequence). Here the CDR3 DNA reads TGTGCCAGCAGCTTAATTCAGGGAGGTACCTACGAGCAGTACTTC. This sequence encodes CASSLIQGGTYEQYF.

V usage is TRBV11-2 and J usage is TRBJ2-3; 7 bases are shared with TRBD1. V gave up 5 bases and J gave up 1 base; unmatched junction bases: 6. This CDR3 contains 15 residues. Germline loops: CDR1 SGHAT, CDR2 FQNNGV. Here the CDR3 reads CASSLGQFGTDTQYF. The DNA of the CDR3 is TGTGCCAGCAGCCTGGGACAGTTTGGCACAGATACGCAGTATTTT. Using reference TRBV11-2 and TRBJ2-3 for the parts outside the CDR3, the full variable domain is EAGVAQSPRYKIIEKRQSVAFWCNPISGHATLYWYQQILGQGPKLLIQFQNNGVVDDSQLPKDRFSAERLKGVDSTLKIQPAKLEDSAVYLCASSLGQFGTDTQYFGPGTRLTVL.

V is TRBV7-3 and J is TRBJ2-1; TRBD2 aligns across 13 bases. Trimming cost V 3 bases and J 3 bases; bases outside gene matches: 11. Germline CDR1 reads SGHTA; CDR2 reads FQGTGA. This CDR3 is 19 amino acids long. The CDR3 reads CASSFGLAGETQYYNEQFF. The CDR3 region has the DNA TGTGCCAGCAGCTTTGGACTAGCGGGAGAAACTCAATACTACAATGAGCAGTTCTTC.

V and J are TRBV3-1 (or the pseudogene TRBV3-2) and TRBJ1-6; a possible D gene is TRBD1 (6 bases). CDR3 length: 17 amino acids. Germline CDR1 and CDR2: LGHDT and YNNKEL (reference sequence). V was pared by 1 base and J by 6 bases, with 16 bases between. The CDR3 region has the DNA TGTGCCAGCAGCCAAGGGACAGCTTTAACCCTTAATTCACCCCTCCACTTT. It is translated as CASSQGTALTLNSPLHF.

This chain uses TRBV7-3 with TRBJ2-6; the match to TRBD2 covers 9 bases. V lost 5 bases and J lost 3; bases outside the gene matches: 2. The CDR3 sequence is 15 residues long. Germline CDR1 reads SGHTA; CDR2 reads FQGTGA. Here the CDR3 reads CASSAGGVGANVLTF. CDR3 coding DNA: TGTGCCAGCAGCGCGGGAGGGGTTGGGGCCAACGTCCTGACTTTC.

This chain joins TRBV2 and TRBJ2-2; D is unresolved. The CDR3 covers 14 residues. Germline V gene data show CDR1 as SNHLY and CDR2 as FYNNEI. V lost 5 bases, J lost 4 bases, and 11 bases lay in between. The CDR3 nucleotides read TGTGCCAGCAGTAGAAGTGAGGTCACCGGGGAGCTGTTTTTT. Protein sequence: CASSRSEVTGELFF.

The gene calls are TRBV28 and TRBJ2-3; TRBD2 matches 13 bases. The CDR3 spans 20 residues. V lost 5 bases, J lost 5 bases, and 19 bases stayed unmatched. Per the germline V gene, CDR1 is MDHEN and CDR2 is SYDVKM. The CDR3 is CASSTLTSGRKYSQLDTQYF. In DNA form, the CDR3 reads TGTGCCAGCAGTACCTTGACTAGCGGGAGGAAGTATAGTCAGTTAGATACGCAGTATTTT.

This clone was observed a single time. The chain links TRBV11-3 to TRBJ2-7; D possibly corresponds to TRBD2 (6 bases). CDR1 and CDR2 from the germline V gene are SGHNT and YENEEA. Deletions cut 3 bases from V and 4 bases from J, with 19 bases between. The CDR3 is 16 amino acids. CDR3 bases: TGTGCCAGCAGCTTTAAGACTAGTGGGGACGGATACGAGCAGTACTTC. This translates into CASSFKTSGDGYEQYF.

The rearrangement joins TRBV2 to TRBJ2-3; 16 bases line up with TRBD2. The ends lost 0 bases at V and 4 bases at J; junction bases unmatched: 4. The germline V gene encodes CDR1 SNHLY and CDR2 FYNNEI. The CDR3 is 18 residues long. This chain's CDR3 is CASSEALGLAGGPDTQYF. In nucleotides, the CDR3 is TGTGCCAGCAGTGAAGCGCTGGGACTAGCGGGAGGGCCAGATACGCAGTATTTT.

The rearrangement joins TRBV6-2 or TRBV6-3 to TRBJ2-5; D call uncertain. Trimming left V 0 bases short and J 5 bases short, with 4 bases between. The CDR3 spans 12 residues. Looked up from germline, CDR1 is MNHEY and CDR2 is SVGEGT. CDR3: CASSYSPETQYF. CDR3 nucleotides: TGTGCCAGCAGTTACTCCCCGGAGACCCAGTACTTC.

This clone came up a few times. This chain connects TRBV7-3 to TRBJ2-7, with D possibly being TRBD2 (6 bases). CDR3 length: 14 residues. Germline CDR1 is SGHTA and CDR2 is FQGTGA. V lost 5 bases, J lost 2 bases, and 13 bases lay in between. The CDR3 region has the DNA TGTGCCAGCAGCCCGTCCGGGGGACCCTACGAGCAGTACTTC. This gives the protein CASSPSGGPYEQYF.

The J gene is TRBJ1-2, the V gene TRBV4-1; D remains unclear. CDR1 MGHRA and CDR2 YSYEKL come from the germline V gene. This CDR3 is built from 16 residues. V was pared by 0 bases and J by 4 bases, with 15 bases between. The CDR3 DNA reads TGCGCCAGCAGCCAAGACAGGTCGGAGGGTCTCTATGGCTACACCTTC. Translating it yields CASSQDRSEGLYGYTF.

The CDR3 DNA reads TGTGCCAGCAGCTTGGCCGGGGGACAGGGGGCTCAGGCTTTCTTT. As protein: CASSLAGGQGAQAFF. The V gene is TRBV5-5, the J gene TRBJ1-1; TRBD1 matches 12 bases. The CDR3 is made up of 15 amino acids. CDR1 and CDR2 from the germline V gene are SGHKS and YYEKEE (reference sequence). Trimming removed 0 bases from V and 11 bases from J; junction bases left unmatched: 8.

This chain connects TRBV7-6 to TRBJ1-1, with TRBD1 as a possible D gene (5 bases). Germline V lookup: CDR1 SGHVS, CDR2 FNYEAQ. This CDR3 contains 13 residues. Trimming stripped 5 bases from V and 3 bases from J, with 10 bases between. The chain's CDR3 is CASSPQGYTEAFF. In DNA, the CDR3 is TGTGCCAGCAGCCCTCAGGGATACACTGAAGCTTTCTTT.

The CDR3 is CASMLQGRTDTQYF. The CDR3 DNA sequence: TGTGCCAGCATGCTGCAGGGTCGAACAGATACGCAGTATTTT. The V gene is TRBV3-1 (or the pseudogene TRBV3-2), the J gene TRBJ2-3; TRBD1 is a possible D gene (5 bases). The CDR3 covers 14 residues. Germline values: CDR1 LGHDT, CDR2 YNNKEL (reference sequence). The V and J ends lost 7 bases and 3 bases respectively, with 14 bases between them.

This clone has a handful of counts. The V gene is TRBV27, the J gene TRBJ2-7; D is unresolved. CDR3 length equals 15 residues. The V gene's germline CDR1 is MNHEY and CDR2 SMNVEV (reference sequence). V lost 0 bases, J lost 4 bases, and 13 bases lay in between. CDR3 sequence reads: CASSLSPARLYEQYF. The CDR3 DNA reads TGTGCCAGCAGTTTATCCCCCGCCAGATTATACGAGCAGTACTTC.

This clone was counted only a few times. The chain has TRBV5-4 and TRBJ2-3; 8 nucleotides line up with TRBD1. Unmatched junction bases numbered 7, after V lost 4 bases and J lost 6 bases. Germline loops: CDR1 SGHNT, CDR2 YYREEE (reference sequence). There are 14 residues in the CDR3. CDR3 residues: CASSADRGSDTQYF. The CDR3 DNA is TGTGCCAGCAGCGCCGACAGGGGCTCCGATACGCAGTATTTT.

J is TRBJ2-5 and V is TRBV2, with 9 bases aligning to TRBD2. Germline V gene sequence: CDR1 SNHLY, CDR2 FYNNEI. The CDR3 is 13 amino acids. V lost 3 bases to trimming and J lost 4 bases; unmatched junction nucleotides: 0. The CDR3 here is CASSEGLAETQYF. The CDR3 nucleotides are TGTGCCAGCAGTGAGGGACTAGCAGAGACCCAGTACTTC.

The V call is TRBV7-2, the J call TRBJ1-2, with a tentative D call TRBD1 (5 bases). Germline loops: CDR1 SGHTA, CDR2 FQGNSA. Trimming cost V 1 base and J 4 bases, with 7 bases left between them. The CDR3 covers 13 residues. The CDR3 bases are TGTGCCAGCAGCTTAGACGGGGGCTATGGCTACACCTTC. This gives the protein CASSLDGGYGYTF.